This TCR beta chain was observed in a study of cytomegalovirus exposure and HLA in healthy donors. V was clipped by 7 bases and J by 7 bases; unmatched bases: 14. Germline loops: CDR1 MNHNS, CDR2 SASEGT. CDR3 length: 15 residues. Study-level results: HLA allele associations emerged for some 16,000 TCR beta sequences in a later analysis, at 0.05 false discovery rate.

PCR employed 60 Vbeta and 13 Jbeta primers. Produced via immunoSEQ multiplex PCR; TCRdb's table is partial and in-frame only. The repertoire holds about 200,000 clones, with 80% to 90% as singletons. With respect to this clone: Its antigen remains unidentified.

The chain couples TRBV6-1 to TRBJ2-7; TRBD2 matches 9 bases. The clonotype was recovered from a woman in her thirties in good health and CMV-seronegative. Sequencing was carried out using PBMCs. This CDR3 is CASTLDSGRGGEQYF. For the CDR3, the DNA is TGTGCCAGCACTCTGGATAGCGGGAGAGGGGGAGAGCAGTACTTC.